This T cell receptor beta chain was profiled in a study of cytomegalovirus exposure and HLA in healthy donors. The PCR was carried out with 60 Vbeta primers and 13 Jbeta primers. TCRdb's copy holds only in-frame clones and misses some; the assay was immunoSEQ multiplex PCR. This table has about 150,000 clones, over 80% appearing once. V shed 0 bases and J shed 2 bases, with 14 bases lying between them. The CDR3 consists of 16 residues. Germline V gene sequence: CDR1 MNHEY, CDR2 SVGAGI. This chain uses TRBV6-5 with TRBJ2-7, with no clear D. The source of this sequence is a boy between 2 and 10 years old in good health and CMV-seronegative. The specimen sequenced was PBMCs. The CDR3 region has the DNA TGTGCCAGCAGTTACTCGAATGGCAGGCCGGCCTACGAGCAGTACTTC. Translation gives CASSYSNGRPAYEQYF.